This T cell receptor beta chain derives from a study of identifying expanded T cells in peripheral blood. General study results and limits: Clone count variance between roughly two-week samples rose with total template count. About 1.2 clones differed between technical replicates, versus roughly 16 and 20 over time.

No infections or other immune events were documented during collection. The CDR3 spans 15 residues. The V and J ends lost 1 base and 1 base respectively, with 7 bases between them. In germline, CDR1 is SGHVS, CDR2 FNYEAQ. To note about this clone: Its antigen is unknown.

Produced via immunoSEQ multiplex PCR; TCRdb's table is partial and in-frame only. In the table there are under 150,000 clones, roughly 82% of which are singletons. The origin of this receptor is a person aged 18-70 years in good health. The chain couples TRBV7-6 to TRBJ2-2; weak D call: TRBD1 (6 bases). The sample comprised blood. This CDR3 reads CASSLVGGNTGELFF. The DNA for the CDR3 is TGTGCCAGCAGCTTAGTAGGGGGGAACACCGGGGAGCTGTTTTTT.